This TCR beta chain was captured in a study of monozygotic twins with cystic fibrosis (dated by TCRdb to the early 2020s). Turning to the overall study: Barcoded libraries were prepared with approximately 16 PCR cycles from around 3 micrograms of fragmented DNA. Twins were ranked among about 990 cohort participants for weight-for-height and FEVPerc (FEV1 disease centile) on the day of blood sampling. To assess genetic influence on V and J gene usage, the study compared TCR beta repertoires within and across 16 monozygotic twin pairs with cystic fibrosis. Made up mostly of children and adolescents, the cohort included ten female and six male twin pairs ranging in age from roughly 2.0 to 36.4 years, with a median of roughly 9.1 years. Data for three of the twin pairs had been reported earlier in a different context. Study-wide conclusions, independent of this receptor: Simpson clonality was found to be generally low (median approximately 0.0096), suggesting a naive-dominated repertoire, although higher clonality was observed in the most severely affected patients. Significantly higher nucleotide-identical clonotype sharing was observed within monozygotic CF twin pairs than between unrelated CF individuals (P = 0.000026, Mann-Whitney). The cohort was small, and no association was found between shared CDR3 numbers and age, concordance or disease severity. The greatest similarity to the co-twin was observed for V gene usage in 13 of 16 pairs and for J usage in 8 of 16 pairs, which suggested genetic constraints.

Comment on this clone: The specificity of this receptor is unknown. Base quality data are lacking; no much larger clone is found one base away.

TCR beta CDR3 regions were amplified by multiplex PCR with the immunoSEQ immune profiling system according to the manufacturer's instructions. An Illumina NextSeq system was used for sequencing. Turning to the authors' computational methods: Sequence data were processed on the immunoSEQ Analyzer platform, and clonality was calculated as the square root of Simpson's index of productive rearrangements. V and J usage similarity was measured by Jensen-Shannon distance, and CDR3 generation probabilities were computed with OLGA. Shared CDR3 sequences were searched in the immuneACCESS database (August 2020) and in VDJdb (December 2020). Held by TCRdb, this immuneACCESS table contains in-frame sequences only and omits some clones. Under half of the omission traces to an unresolved V gene where checked; the cause of the rest is unknown. The V and J calls and clone size were taken over from that table, and D and trimming were inferred from the DNA. The sample table shows about 17,000 clones, and approximately 96% are seen once. Less than 0.8% of the sample is held by the ten biggest clonotypes.

The twin pairs came from the European Cystic Fibrosis Twin and Sibling Study Cohort, which recruited patients from over 150 CF clinics across 14 European countries. Zygosity and CFTR genotype were verified in-house, and zygosity was tested by multiplex PCR of nine short tandem repeat loci. Each twin gave a peripheral blood sample, and clinical parameters were documented on that same day of blood sampling. Phenol/chloroform extraction was used to isolate genomic DNA from peripheral blood cells, and the DNA was then kept in TE buffer at 4 degrees C. Sequencing used blood. This receptor was identified in a girl aged 2 to 10 with cystic fibrosis.

The CDR3 reads CASSYSRGNYGYTF. The nucleotide sequence reads as follows: TGTGCCAGCAGTTACTCGCGGGGTAACTATGGCTACACCTTC. The rearrangement joined TRBV6-5 to TRBJ1-2, with the D segment identity uncertain. The junction shows trimming of 0 bases on V and 1 base on J, plus 6 bases between the germline ends. From the cysteine through the phenylalanine, the CDR3 covers 14 amino acids. Only CDR3 DNA remains: 42 bases, in frame from the first base. The germline V gene sets CDR1 to MNHEY and CDR2 to SVGAGI.